This T cell receptor beta chain was recorded in a study of T-cell reconstitution after alpha-beta-depleted transplantation in children. This sample's TCRbeta library carried unique molecular identifier barcodes. TCRdb redid the calling of the PCR reads with MiXCR, one entry per CDR3 protein. The table has a few hundred thousand distinct CDR3 sequences, approximately 9.8% seen once. This clonotype turned up a few times. The TCR originated in a human donor who donated a stem cell graft to a child with SCID. Material: PBMCs from the stem cell graft donor, obtained from the stem cell graft.

CDR3 sequence (DNA): TGTGCCAGCAGTGTATTAGCGGAGGTTGGGGAGCAGTACTTC. Its protein is CASSVLAEVGEQYF. This chain connects TRBV2 to TRBJ2-7; tentative D call: TRBD2 (6 bases). The CDR3 runs to 14 residues. Germline CDR1 and CDR2: SNHLY and FYNNEI. Trimming took off 4 bases at V and 7 bases at J, with 17 bases between the two ends.